Within the sample, the clone carrying this T cell receptor beta chain is medium-sized. TCRdb called the 5' RACE reads again in MiXCR, with one record for every CDR3 protein. The sample lists approximately 4,900 distinct CDR3 sequences, about a sixth occurring once. This entry is derived from a study of spatial heterogeneity in lung cancer. This CDR3 contains 15 residues. Germline CDR1 and CDR2: GTSNPN and SVGIG (reference sequence). Trimming shortened V by 5 bases and J by 1 base, and 17 bases separated the two germline ends. Sample time point: sample taken at primary tumor resection. Whole RNA was taken from tumor, nontumor lung or frozen PBMC; it was then sequenced unsorted.

The chain is built from TRBV30 and TRBJ1-2; no definite D call. This clonotype was sampled from a male donor with early-stage non-small cell lung cancer. This sample comprised PBMCs, obtained at surgery. The chain's CDR3 is CAWWRRGLVNYGYTF. The CDR3 DNA follows: TGTGCCTGGTGGAGGAGAGGGCTGGTTAACTATGGCTACACCTTC.